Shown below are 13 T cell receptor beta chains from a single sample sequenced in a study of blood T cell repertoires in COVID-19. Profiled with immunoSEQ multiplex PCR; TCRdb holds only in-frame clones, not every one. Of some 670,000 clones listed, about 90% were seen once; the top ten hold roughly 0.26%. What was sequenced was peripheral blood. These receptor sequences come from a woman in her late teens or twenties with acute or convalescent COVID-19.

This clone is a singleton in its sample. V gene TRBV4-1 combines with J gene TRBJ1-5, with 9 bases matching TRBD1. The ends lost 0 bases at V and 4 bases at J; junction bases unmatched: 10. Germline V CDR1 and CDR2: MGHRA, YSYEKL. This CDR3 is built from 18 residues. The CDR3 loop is CASSQEIQDRGWNQPQHF. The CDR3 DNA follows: TGCGCCAGCAGCCAAGAAATACAGGACAGGGGCTGGAATCAGCCCCAGCATTTT.

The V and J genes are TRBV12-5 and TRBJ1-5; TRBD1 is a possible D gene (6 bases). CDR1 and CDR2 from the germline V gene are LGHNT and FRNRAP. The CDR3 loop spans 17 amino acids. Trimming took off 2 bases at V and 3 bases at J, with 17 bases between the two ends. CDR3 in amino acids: CASGLSLQGVHNQPQHF. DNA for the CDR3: TGTGCTAGTGGTTTGTCCTTACAGGGAGTTCACAATCAGCCCCAGCATTTT.

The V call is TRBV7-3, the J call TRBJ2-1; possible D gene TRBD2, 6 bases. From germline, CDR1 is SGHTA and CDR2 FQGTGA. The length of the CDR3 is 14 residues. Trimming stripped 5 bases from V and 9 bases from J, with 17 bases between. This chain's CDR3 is CASSPVLASGEQFF. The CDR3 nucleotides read TGTGCCAGCAGCCCGGTACTAGCATCGGGTGAGCAGTTCTTC. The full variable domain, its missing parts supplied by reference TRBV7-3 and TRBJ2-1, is GAGVSQTPSNKVTEKGKYVELRCDPISGHTALYWYRQSLGQGPEFLIYFQGTGAADDSGLPNDRFFAVRPEGSVSTLKIQRTERGDSAVYLCASSPVLASGEQFFGPGTRLTVL.

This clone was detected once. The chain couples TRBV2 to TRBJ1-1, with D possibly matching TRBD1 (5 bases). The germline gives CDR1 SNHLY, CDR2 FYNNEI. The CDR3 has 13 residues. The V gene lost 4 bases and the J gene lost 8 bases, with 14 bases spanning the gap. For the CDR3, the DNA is TGTGCCAGCAGTGTGATCGACGGGGGAGAAGCTTTCTTT. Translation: CASSVIDGGEAFF.

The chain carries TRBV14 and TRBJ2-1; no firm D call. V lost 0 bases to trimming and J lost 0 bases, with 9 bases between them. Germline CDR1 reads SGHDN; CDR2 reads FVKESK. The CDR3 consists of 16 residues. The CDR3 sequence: CASSQDSITSYNEQFF. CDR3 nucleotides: TGTGCCAGCAGCCAAGATTCTATTACCTCCTACAATGAGCAGTTCTTC.

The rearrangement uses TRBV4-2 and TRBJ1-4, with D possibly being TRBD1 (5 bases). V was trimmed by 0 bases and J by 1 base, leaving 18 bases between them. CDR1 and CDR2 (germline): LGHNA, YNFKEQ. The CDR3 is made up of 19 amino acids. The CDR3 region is CASSQEGGDLWRTNEKLFF. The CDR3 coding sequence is TGTGCCAGCAGCCAAGAGGGGGGGGACCTCTGGAGAACTAATGAAAAACTGTTTTTT.

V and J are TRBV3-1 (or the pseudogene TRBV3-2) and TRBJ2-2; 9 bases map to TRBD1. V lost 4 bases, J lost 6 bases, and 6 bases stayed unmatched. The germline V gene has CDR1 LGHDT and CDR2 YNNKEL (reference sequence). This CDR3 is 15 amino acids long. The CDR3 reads CASSPRDRAAGELFF. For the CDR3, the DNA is TGTGCCAGCAGCCCCCGGGACAGGGCTGCCGGGGAGCTGTTTTTT.

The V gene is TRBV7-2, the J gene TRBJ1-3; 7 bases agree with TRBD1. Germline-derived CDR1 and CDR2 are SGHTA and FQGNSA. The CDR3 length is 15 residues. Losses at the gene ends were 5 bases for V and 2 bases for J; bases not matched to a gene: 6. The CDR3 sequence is CASSPTGTTGNTIYF. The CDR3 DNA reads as TGTGCCAGCAGCCCGACAGGGACCACTGGAAACACCATATATTTT.

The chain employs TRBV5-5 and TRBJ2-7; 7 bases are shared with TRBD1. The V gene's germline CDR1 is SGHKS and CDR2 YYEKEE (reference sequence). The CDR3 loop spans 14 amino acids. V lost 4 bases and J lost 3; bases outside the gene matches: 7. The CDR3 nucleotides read TGTGCCAGCAGCCCCGGACAGGCGGACTACGAGCAGTACTTC. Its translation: CASSPGQADYEQYF.

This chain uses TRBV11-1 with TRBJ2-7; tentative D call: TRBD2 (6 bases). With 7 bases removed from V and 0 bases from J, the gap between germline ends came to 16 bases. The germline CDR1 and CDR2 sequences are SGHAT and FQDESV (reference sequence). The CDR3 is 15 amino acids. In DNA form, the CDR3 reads TGTGCCAGCACTCCCTCGCGGGGCCCCTCCTACGAGCAGTACTTC. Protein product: CASTPSRGPSYEQYF.

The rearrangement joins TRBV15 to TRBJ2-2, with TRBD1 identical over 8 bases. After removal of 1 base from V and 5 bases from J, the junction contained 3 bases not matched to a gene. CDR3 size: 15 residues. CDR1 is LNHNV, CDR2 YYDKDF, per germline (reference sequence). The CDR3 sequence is CATSRVRGPTGELFF. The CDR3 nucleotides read TGTGCCACCAGCAGAGTCAGGGGGCCGACCGGGGAGCTGTTTTTT. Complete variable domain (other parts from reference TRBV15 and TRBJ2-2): DAMVIQNPRYQVTQFGKPVTLSCSQTLNHNVMYWYQQKSSQAPKLLFHYYDKDFNNEADTPDNFQSRRPNTSFCFLDIRSPGLGDTAMYLCATSRVRGPTGELFFGEGSRLTVL.

For the CDR3, the DNA is TGTGCCAGTAGTAAACAGGGGGCGGGGAACACTGAAGCTTTCTTT. Its translation is CASSKQGAGNTEAFF. The chain links TRBV19 to TRBJ1-1; TRBD1 matches 9 bases. CDR3 length: 15 residues. V lost 4 bases and J lost 1; bases outside the gene matches: 4. Germline-derived CDR1 and CDR2 are LNHDA and SQIVND (reference sequence).

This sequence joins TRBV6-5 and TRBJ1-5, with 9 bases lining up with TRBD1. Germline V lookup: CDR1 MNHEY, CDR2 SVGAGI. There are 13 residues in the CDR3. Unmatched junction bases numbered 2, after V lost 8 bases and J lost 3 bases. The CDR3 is CASGDRDNQPQHF. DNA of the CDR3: TGTGCCAGCGGGGACAGGGACAATCAGCCCCAGCATTTT.